The 11 T cell receptor beta chains below come from one sample, sequenced in a study of T-cell reconstitution after alpha-beta-depleted transplantation in children. Researchers prepared the TCRbeta library using unique molecular identifiers, the study reports. TCRdb re-analysed the PCR reads in MiXCR, keeping a single row per CDR3 protein. The data contain about 460,000 distinct CDR3 sequences, roughly a tenth of them seen just once; the ten biggest clones take up just over 2%. The source was PBMCs, collected before TCRalphabeta/CD19-depleted stem cell transplant. Receptors were obtained from a child aged 2 to 10 with inherited bone marrow failure, due to receive a stem cell transplant.

Many counts were recorded for this clonotype. The chain combines TRBV25-1 with TRBJ2-3; 11 bases are shared with TRBD2. CDR3 length: 16 amino acids. Trimming removed 3 bases from V and 6 bases from J; junction bases left unmatched: 8. Germline V gene lookup returns CDR1 MGHDK and CDR2 SYGVNS. Here the CDR3 DNA reads TGTGCCAGCAGTGATAGGCCTAGCGGGAGGCGGGATACGCAGTATTTT. Translation gives CASSDRPSGRRDTQYF.

This clonotype came up many times. J is TRBJ1-2 and V is TRBV9; the D is unclear. Germline CDR1 reads SGDLS; CDR2 reads YYNGEE. This CDR3 is built from 12 residues. V was pared by 0 bases and J by 5 bases, with 5 bases between. CDR3 residues: CASSVGGYGYTF. CDR3 nucleotides: TGTGCCAGCAGCGTAGGGGGATATGGCTACACCTTC.

In this sample, this clonotype turned up many times. The rearrangement joins TRBV19 to TRBJ2-7; 8 positions match TRBD2. J was trimmed by 5 bases and V by 1 base; bases with no gene match: 7. Germline CDR1 is LNHDA and CDR2 is SQIVND (reference sequence). The CDR3 spans 15 residues. Here the CDR3 reads CASSIVPAGENEQYF. In DNA form, the CDR3 reads TGTGCCAGTAGTATAGTGCCAGCGGGAGAAAACGAGCAGTACTTC.

The chain is built from TRBV9 and TRBJ2-7, with D maybe TRBD2 (5 bases). V was pared by 2 bases and J by 2 bases, with 11 bases between. Looked up from germline, CDR1 is SGDLS and CDR2 is YYNGEE. The CDR3 has 14 residues. This CDR3 reads CASSVGMNPYEQYF. The CDR3 DNA reads as TGTGCCAGCAGCGTCGGGATGAACCCCTACGAGCAGTACTTC.

This clonotype was observed a handful of times. V usage is TRBV6-2 or TRBV6-3 and J usage is TRBJ1-1, with D tentatively TRBD1 (6 bases). Germline CDR1 is MNHEY and CDR2 is SVGEGT. This CDR3 contains 12 residues. V lost 6 bases and J 4 bases, leaving 9 bases between the germline ends. Here the CDR3 reads CASSQGPTEAFF. The DNA for the CDR3 is TGTGCCAGCAGCCAGGGGCCCACTGAAGCTTTCTTT.

This clonotype was observed many times. V and J are TRBV4-3 and TRBJ2-4, with 7 nucleotides matching TRBD1. The CDR3 totals 14 residues. Trimming at V came to 1 base and at J to 8 bases, leaving 5 bases not matched to a gene. Germline assignment: CDR1 LGHNA and CDR2 YSLEER. CDR3 residues: CASSQGTGRDIQYF. The CDR3 DNA sequence: TGCGCCAGCAGCCAAGGGACAGGACGGGACATTCAGTACTTC.

Many counts were recorded for this clonotype. The V gene is TRBV7-2, the J gene TRBJ1-6, with a weak D call TRBD1 (6 bases). Germline V gene data show CDR1 as SGHTA and CDR2 as FQGNSA. The CDR3 runs to 13 residues. V lost 8 bases and J lost 7, with 12 bases in between. CDR3 coding DNA: TGTGCCAGCGCCAGGGGCGAAAATTCACCCCTCCACTTT. Residues: CASARGENSPLHF.

The table lists this clonotype with many counts. The V and J genes are TRBV27 and TRBJ2-3; the match to TRBD2 covers 9 bases. There are 15 residues in the CDR3. The V segment lost 3 bases and the J segment 1 base; nucleotides outside the gene matches: 2. Germline lookup yields CDR1 MNHEY and CDR2 SMNVEV (reference sequence). As DNA, the CDR3 is TGTGCCAGCAGTTTGATAGCGGGGGGCACAGATACGCAGTATTTT. Translation: CASSLIAGGTDTQYF.

With respect to this clonotype: One base away lies a much larger clone, so this may be a sequencing read error. It is likely a read error, because the conserved phenylalanine at the end of the CDR3 is missing. The chain has TRBV29-1 and TRBJ2-7; 7 nucleotides align to TRBD1. Germline lookup yields CDR1 SQVTM and CDR2 ANQGSEA. There are 12 residues in the CDR3. V shed 3 bases, J shed 2 bases, and the junction held 1 base outside the gene matches. CDR3 region: CSVEGTAYEQYS. The CDR3 DNA sequence: TGCAGCGTTGAGGGGACAGCCTACGAGCAGTACTCC.

This clonotype was seen repeatedly, ten times or more. This chain's CDR3 is CASSGEGTELLLTDTQYF. The CDR3 DNA reads as TGTGCCAGCAGCGGCGAGGGGACAGAGCTACTACTCACAGATACGCAGTATTTT. The chain has TRBV9 and TRBJ2-3; 7 nucleotides match TRBD1. This CDR3 is built from 18 residues. Trimming at V came to 3 bases and at J to 2 bases, leaving 15 bases not matched to a gene. The germline V gene has CDR1 SGDLS and CDR2 YYNGEE.

This clonotype was counted between two and nine times. This rearrangement joins TRBV6-2 or TRBV6-3 to TRBJ2-5; unclear D gene. In germline, CDR1 is MNHEY, CDR2 SVGEGT. The germline V and J ends were trimmed by 0 bases and 4 bases, with 6 bases remaining between them. This CDR3 is built from 13 residues. The CDR3 region has the DNA TGTGCCAGCAGTTACTCCGGACGAGAGACCCAGTACTTC. Protein product: CASSYSGRETQYF.